Following are 3 T cell receptor beta chains from one sample sequenced in a study of T cell responses to AZD1222 COVID-19 vaccine. The assay was immunoSEQ multiplex PCR, and TCRdb's table has in-frame clones only and misses some. This sample has 150,000 or so clones, with roughly 90% found just once. The sequences come from peripheral blood, collected on day 0 of AZD1222 vaccination. Receptors originate from an adult in good health.

The chain joins TRBV5-6 to TRBJ2-2, with 7 bases that match TRBD1. The CDR3 has 14 amino acids. Germline values: CDR1 SGHDT, CDR2 YYEEEE. V lost 4 bases, J lost 4 bases, and 4 bases stayed unmatched. The CDR3 sequence: CASSKTGSTGELFF. The CDR3 DNA reads TGTGCCAGCAGCAAGACAGGGAGCACCGGGGAGCTGTTTTTT.

The chain links TRBV28 to TRBJ2-5, with D hard to call. CDR3 size: 12 residues. The V gene's germline CDR1 is MDHEN and CDR2 SYDVKM. V was trimmed by 7 bases and J by 5 bases, leaving 11 bases between them. This CDR3 reads CASTGRVETQYF. The CDR3 DNA sequence: TGTGCCAGCACAGGCCGGGTGGAGACCCAGTACTTC.

This clone appeared a single time. J is TRBJ1-1 and V is TRBV28, with D perhaps TRBD1 (6 bases). This CDR3 has 14 residues. V lost 7 bases and J lost 6, with 18 bases in between. In germline, CDR1 is MDHEN, CDR2 SYDVKM. The CDR3 coding sequence is TGTGCCAGCAATCTGGGGGCGGGATGGGCTGAAGCTTTCTTT. This gives the protein CASNLGAGWAEAFF. Drawing the rest from reference TRBV28 and TRBJ1-1, the complete variable domain is DVKVTQSSRYLVKRTGEKVFLECVQDMDHENMFWYRQDPGLGLRLIYFSYDVKMKEKGDIPEGYSVSREKKERFSLILESASTNQTSMYLCASNLGAGWAEAFFGQGTRLTVV.